Below are 15 T cell receptor beta chains sequenced from a single sample in a study of CD8 T cells in Susac syndrome (dated by TCRdb to between 2018 and 2021). Library preparation was by the immunoSEQ multiplex PCR assay. RNA was extracted using the RNeasy kit, and roughly 0.45 to 1 ug of the RNA was reverse transcribed with random hexamers. TCRdb itself trimmed the public reads at Q25 with fastp, ran MiXCR and retained productive beta chains. All rows with the same CDR3 protein become a single entry with the most common DNA and genes. Here the sample has some 97,000 distinct CDR3 sequences; roughly 96% occur a single time. The ten top clones hold approximately 0.3% of the sample. The sample comprised CD8+ T cells from PBMCs. These receptors were collected from a human donor with Susac syndrome.

V gene TRBV9 combines with J gene TRBJ1-2; no reliable D call. From germline, CDR1 is SGDLS and CDR2 YYNGEE. The CDR3 loop spans 14 amino acids. V gave up 4 bases and J gave up 3 bases, with 13 bases separating them. Written as DNA, the CDR3 is TGTGCCAGCAGCCCTCTTGAGTTCGACTATGGCTACACCTTC. This encodes CASSPLEFDYGYTF. The complete variable domain, with remaining parts taken from reference TRBV9 and TRBJ1-2, reads DSGVTQTPKHLITATGQRVTLRCSPRSGDLSVYWYQQSLDQGLQFLIQYYNGEERAKGNILERFSAQQFPDLHSELNLSSLELGDSALYFCASSPLEFDYGYTFGSGTRLTVV.

This clonotype appeared once. The chain carries TRBV7-9 and TRBJ2-1; D possibly matches TRBD1 or TRBD2 (5 bases each). Germline CDR1 and CDR2: SEHNR and FQNEAQ (reference sequence). Trimming stripped 7 bases from V and 5 bases from J, with 12 bases between. CDR3 length: 13 amino acids. DNA for the CDR3: TGTGCCAGCACTCGGGACCCAAACAATGAGCAGTTCTTC. Amino acid sequence: CASTRDPNNEQFF.

The rearrangement uses TRBV29-1 and TRBJ2-7, with D maybe TRBD1 (6 bases). The CDR3 is made up of 13 amino acids. The V end lost 7 bases, the J end lost 2 bases, and 15 bases lay between the germline ends. Germline V CDR1 and CDR2: SQVTM, ANQGSEA. The CDR3 sequence: CSAVTGGTYEQYF. The CDR3, as DNA: TGCAGCGCCGTGACAGGTGGGACCTACGAGCAGTACTTC.

The chain links TRBV20-1 to TRBJ2-7; D might be TRBD2 (5 bases). This CDR3 spans 18 amino acids. In germline, CDR1 is DFQATT, CDR2 SNEGSKA (reference sequence). With 0 bases removed from V and 3 bases from J, the gap between germline ends came to 24 bases. In nucleotides, the CDR3 is TGCAGTGCTAGAGATACGAGACCACGACCCCTACGGGACTACGAGCAGTACTTC. Translating it yields CSARDTRPRPLRDYEQYF.

This rearrangement joins TRBV15 to TRBJ1-2, with 7 bases identical to TRBD1. Germline V CDR1 and CDR2: LNHNV, YYDKDF (reference sequence). This CDR3 comprises 17 residues. Unmatched junction bases numbered 14, after V lost 3 bases and J lost 4 bases. This CDR3 reads CATSRAGTDRVIYGYTF. CDR3 nucleotides: TGTGCCACCAGCAGGGCCGGGACAGACAGGGTAATCTATGGCTACACCTTC. The complete variable domain, with remaining parts taken from reference TRBV15 and TRBJ1-2, reads DAMVIQNPRYQVTQFGKPVTLSCSQTLNHNVMYWYQQKSSQAPKLLFHYYDKDFNNEADTPDNFQSRRPNTSFCFLDIRSPGLGDTAMYLCATSRAGTDRVIYGYTFGSGTRLTVV.

This chain uses TRBV25-1 with TRBJ2-7, with 7 nucleotides matching TRBD2. Trimming cost V 8 bases and J 3 bases; bases outside gene matches: 7. In germline, CDR1 is MGHDK, CDR2 SYGVNS. This CDR3 has 13 residues. CDR3 amino acids: CASHRSGGYEQYF. The CDR3 coding sequence is TGTGCCAGCCACCGATCGGGAGGCTACGAGCAGTACTTC.

V usage is TRBV6-4 and J usage is TRBJ2-1; D possibly corresponds to TRBD2 (7 bases). This CDR3 spans 16 amino acids. Germline assignment: CDR1 MRHNA and CDR2 SNTAGT. V lost 0 bases and J lost 8, with 17 bases in between. CDR3 sequence reads: CASSDSTGGGSDEQFF. The CDR3 nucleotides are TGTGCCAGCAGTGACTCAACGGGGGGCGGCTCGGATGAGCAGTTCTTC.

V gene TRBV20-1 combines with J gene TRBJ2-3; TRBD2 is a possible D gene (5 bases). V lost 1 base, J lost 1 base, and 12 bases lay in between. There are 15 residues in the CDR3. Germline V gene sequence: CDR1 DFQATT, CDR2 SNEGSKA (reference sequence). CDR3 nucleotides: TGCAGTGCTAGAGTTGGCGGGTCCGGCACAGATACGCAGTATTTT. Translation: CSARVGGSGTDTQYF.

V is TRBV23-1 and J is TRBJ2-1, with 9 nucleotides matching TRBD1. TRBV23-1 is sorted into the ORF group, with uncertain function. J lost 8 bases, V lost 3 bases, and 8 bases had no gene match. The CDR3 is 15 amino acids. The CDR3 is CASSHPGQGRDEQFF. DNA for the CDR3: TGCGCCAGCAGTCACCCGGGACAGGGTAGAGATGAGCAGTTCTTC.

CDR3 nucleotide sequence: TGCGCCAGCAGCTTGGTCGACTCCTACGAGCAGTACTTC. This codes for CASSLVDSYEQYF. This chain uses TRBV5-1 with TRBJ2-7, with D unresolved. The CDR3 is 13 residues long. Trimming cost V 0 bases and J 0 bases, with 4 bases left between them. The germline gives CDR1 SGHRS, CDR2 YFSETQ.

The chain employs TRBV7-3 and TRBJ2-3, with 9 bases that match TRBD2. Trimming removed 2 bases from V and 4 bases from J; junction bases left unmatched: 4. Looked up from germline, CDR1 is SGHTA and CDR2 is FQGTGA. This CDR3 is 15 amino acids long. The CDR3 is CASSLAGGPSDTQYF. CDR3 bases: TGTGCCAGCAGCTTAGCGGGAGGGCCCTCAGATACGCAGTATTTT.

This sequence joins TRBV29-1 and TRBJ2-5; TRBD1 aligns across 8 bases. The CDR3 has 17 residues. V lost 6 bases and J lost 5; bases outside the gene matches: 20. Germline V lookup: CDR1 SQVTM, CDR2 ANQGSEA. The DNA for the CDR3 is TGCAGCGTCCCTAATGTTGGTCAGGGGGCGCGTCTGGAGACCCAGTACTTC. Translating gives CSVPNVGQGARLETQYF.

The V call is TRBV9, the J call TRBJ2-4; tentative D call: TRBD1 (5 bases). The CDR3 loop spans 14 amino acids. The V gene's germline CDR1 is SGDLS and CDR2 YYNGEE. Trimming removed 0 bases at V and 7 bases at J, with 11 bases between. The CDR3 is CASSVGREGNIQYF. The DNA of the CDR3 is TGTGCCAGCAGCGTAGGCAGGGAAGGGAACATTCAGTACTTC.

The chain carries TRBV29-1 and TRBJ1-2; D call uncertain. There are 12 residues in the CDR3. V lost 1 base, J lost 2 bases, and 5 bases lay in between. The germline CDR1 and CDR2 sequences are SQVTM and ANQGSEA. CDR3 nucleotide sequence: TGCAGCGTTGAAGCTGAGAACTATGGCTACACCTTC. Its translation: CSVEAENYGYTF.

The gene calls are TRBV6-6 and TRBJ2-5; 8 nucleotides align to TRBD1. The trim removed 3 bases at V and 3 bases at J, leaving 3 bases unmatched. The CDR3 extends over 14 amino acids. Germline V gives CDR1 MNHNY, CDR2 SVGAGI (reference sequence). CDR3 sequence (DNA): TGTGCCAGCAGTTATGAGGACAGGGAAGAGACCCAGTACTTC. This translates into CASSYEDREETQYF.